Listed here is a single TCR beta chain. Its cognate antigen is unknown. At one boundary the junction diverges from the germline segment, which might be a read error. The sample belongs to a study of molecular identifiers for immune sequencing clone quantification. From germline, CDR1 is SGHRS and CDR2 YFSETQ. The CDR3 covers 14 residues. Naive CD8 T cells were sorted as CD8+CD4-CCR7+CD45RA+. Points from the study as a whole: A shared barcode on identical TCR molecules could lead to underestimated sizes for highly expanded clones. Spiked TCR RNA from one Jurkat cell reportedly showed up when mixed among one million naive cells.

The bulk TCR libraries were made with methods described before and with listed TCR primers. TCRdb processed the PCR reads anew with MiXCR; each CDR3 protein has one entry. Among about 510,000 distinct CDR3 sequences listed, around 23% were seen once. This clonotype was sampled from a human donor in good health. Some libraries in this study had Jurkat cell RNA spiked in. The sequenced sample was naive CD8+ T cells from blood, with Jurkat cell RNA spiked in. Subset specified: FACS-sorted CD8+CD4-CCR7+CD45RA+ naive T cells. The rearrangement joins TRBV5-1 to TRBJ2-7; D possibly corresponds to TRBD1 (6 bases). CDR3 sequence (DNA): TGCGCCAGCAGCTTTAGGGTTGGGGGCTACGAGCTGTACTTC. Its translation: CASSFRVGGYELYF.